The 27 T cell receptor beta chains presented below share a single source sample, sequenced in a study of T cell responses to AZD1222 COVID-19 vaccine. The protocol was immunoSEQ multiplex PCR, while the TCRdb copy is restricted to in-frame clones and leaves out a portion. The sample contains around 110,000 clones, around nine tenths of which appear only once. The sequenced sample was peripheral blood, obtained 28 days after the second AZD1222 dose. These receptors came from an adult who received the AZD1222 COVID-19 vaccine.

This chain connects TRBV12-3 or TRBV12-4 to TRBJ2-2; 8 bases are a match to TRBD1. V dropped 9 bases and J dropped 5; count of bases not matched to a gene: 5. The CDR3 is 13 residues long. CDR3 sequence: CASKDRATGELFF. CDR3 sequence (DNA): TGTGCCAGTAAGGACAGGGCGACCGGGGAGCTGTTTTTT.

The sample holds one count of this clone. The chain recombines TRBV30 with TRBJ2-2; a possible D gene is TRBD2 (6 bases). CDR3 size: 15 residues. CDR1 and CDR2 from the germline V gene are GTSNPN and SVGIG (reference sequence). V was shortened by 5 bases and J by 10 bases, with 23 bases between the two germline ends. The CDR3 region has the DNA TGTGCCTGGTGTTCGGGGGAAACTACCCGAATGGAGCTGTTTTTT. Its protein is CAWCSGETTRMELFF.

The CDR3 protein is CASSLGQGLYEQYF. CDR3 nucleotides: TGTGCCAGCAGCTTGGGTCAGGGCCTCTACGAGCAGTACTTC. V gene TRBV7-9 combines with J gene TRBJ2-7, with D perhaps matching TRBD1 (5 bases). V lost 3 bases to trimming and J lost 3 bases, with 12 bases between them. This CDR3 is 14 amino acids long. Germline V gene lookup returns CDR1 SEHNR and CDR2 FQNEAQ (reference sequence).

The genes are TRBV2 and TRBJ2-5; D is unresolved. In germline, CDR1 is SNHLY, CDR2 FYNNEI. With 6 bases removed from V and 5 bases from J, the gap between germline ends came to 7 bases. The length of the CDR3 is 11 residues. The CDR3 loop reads CASSTQETQYF. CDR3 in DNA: TGTGCCAGCAGCACTCAGGAGACCCAGTACTTC.

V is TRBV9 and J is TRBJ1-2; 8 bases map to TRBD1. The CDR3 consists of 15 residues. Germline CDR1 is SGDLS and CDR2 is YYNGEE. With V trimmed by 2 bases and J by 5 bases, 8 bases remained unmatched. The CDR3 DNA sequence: TGTGCCAGCAGCGTGAGCCCAGGGGGCGAATATGGCTACACCTTC. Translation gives CASSVSPGGEYGYTF. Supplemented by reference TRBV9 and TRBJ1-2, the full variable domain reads DSGVTQTPKHLITATGQRVTLRCSPRSGDLSVYWYQQSLDQGLQFLIQYYNGEERAKGNILERFSAQQFPDLHSELNLSSLELGDSALYFCASSVSPGGEYGYTFGSGTRLTVV.

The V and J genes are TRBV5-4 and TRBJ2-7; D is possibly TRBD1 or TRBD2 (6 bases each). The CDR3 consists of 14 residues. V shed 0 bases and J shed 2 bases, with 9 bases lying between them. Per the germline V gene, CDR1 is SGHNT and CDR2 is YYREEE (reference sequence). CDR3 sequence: CASSLAGAAYEQYF. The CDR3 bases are TGTGCCAGCAGCTTGGCGGGGGCTGCCTACGAGCAGTACTTC.

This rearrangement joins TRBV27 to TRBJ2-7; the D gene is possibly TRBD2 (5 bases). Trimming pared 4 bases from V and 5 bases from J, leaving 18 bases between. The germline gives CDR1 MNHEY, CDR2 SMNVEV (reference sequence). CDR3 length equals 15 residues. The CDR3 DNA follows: TGTGCCAGCAGTTCTCGGACTGCCGGGCGGAACGAGCAGTACTTC. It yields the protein CASSSRTAGRNEQYF.

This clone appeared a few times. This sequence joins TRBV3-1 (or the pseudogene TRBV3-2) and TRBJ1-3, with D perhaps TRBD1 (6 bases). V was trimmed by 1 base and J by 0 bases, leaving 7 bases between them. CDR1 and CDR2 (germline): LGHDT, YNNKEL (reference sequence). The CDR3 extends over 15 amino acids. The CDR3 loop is CASSQGTVSGNTIYF. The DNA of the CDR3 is TGTGCCAGCAGCCAAGGGACAGTCTCTGGAAACACCATATATTTT.

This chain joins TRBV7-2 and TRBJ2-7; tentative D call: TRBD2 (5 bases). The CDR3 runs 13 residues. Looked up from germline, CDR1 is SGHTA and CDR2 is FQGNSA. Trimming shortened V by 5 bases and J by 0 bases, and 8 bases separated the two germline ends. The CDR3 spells CASSLRDSYEQYF. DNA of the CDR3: TGTGCCAGCAGCCTCCGGGACTCCTACGAGCAGTACTTC.

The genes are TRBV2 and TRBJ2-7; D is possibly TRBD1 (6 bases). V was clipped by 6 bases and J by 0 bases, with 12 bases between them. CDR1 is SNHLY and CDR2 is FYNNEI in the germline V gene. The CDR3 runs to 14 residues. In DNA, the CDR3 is TGTGCCAGCAGGGACAGTCTCAGCTCCTACGAGCAGTACTTC. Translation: CASRDSLSSYEQYF.

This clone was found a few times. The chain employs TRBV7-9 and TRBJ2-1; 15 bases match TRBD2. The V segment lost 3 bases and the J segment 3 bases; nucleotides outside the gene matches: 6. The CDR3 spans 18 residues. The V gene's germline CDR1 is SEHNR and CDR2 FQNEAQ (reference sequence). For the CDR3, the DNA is TGTGCCAGCAGCTTTGGACTAGCGGGGGGGCCGCTCTACAATGAGCAGTTCTTC. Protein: CASSFGLAGGPLYNEQFF. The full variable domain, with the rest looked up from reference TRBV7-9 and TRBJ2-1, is DTGVSQNPRHKITKRGQNVTFRCDPISEHNRLYWYRQTLGQGPEFLTYFQNEAQLEKSRLLSDRFSAERPKGSFSTLEIQRTEQGDSAMYLCASSFGLAGGPLYNEQFFGPGTRLTVL.

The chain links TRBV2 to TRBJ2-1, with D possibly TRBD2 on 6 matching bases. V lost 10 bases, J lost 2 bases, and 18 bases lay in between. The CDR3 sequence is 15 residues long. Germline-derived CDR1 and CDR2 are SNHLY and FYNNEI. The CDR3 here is CAISSSASPYNEQFF. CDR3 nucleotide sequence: TGTGCCATCAGCTCTAGCGCCTCACCCTACAATGAGCAGTTCTTC. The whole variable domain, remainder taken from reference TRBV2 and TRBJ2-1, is EPEVTQTPSHQVTQMGQEVILRCVPISNHLYFYWYRQILGQKVEFLVSFYNNEISEKSEIFDDQFSVERPDGSNFTLKIRSTKLEDSAMYFCAISSSASPYNEQFFGPGTRLTVL.

The CDR3 coding sequence is TGTGCCAGCAGCCAAGGGGGAGGGCTTAGCTCTGGAAACACCATATATTTT. Translation: CASSQGGGLSSGNTIYF. The rearrangement joins TRBV3-1 (or the pseudogene TRBV3-2) to TRBJ1-3, with D unresolved. The CDR3 loop spans 17 amino acids. CDR1 and CDR2 (germline): LGHDT, YNNKEL (reference sequence). The germline V and J ends were trimmed by 1 base and 0 bases, with 13 bases remaining between them.

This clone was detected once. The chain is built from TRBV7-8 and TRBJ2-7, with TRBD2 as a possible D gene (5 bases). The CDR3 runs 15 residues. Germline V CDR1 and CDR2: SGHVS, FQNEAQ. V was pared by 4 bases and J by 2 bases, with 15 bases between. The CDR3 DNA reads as TGTGCCAGCAGCTCTGCCCCGAGGGCGACCTACGAGCAGTACTTC. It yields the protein CASSSAPRATYEQYF.

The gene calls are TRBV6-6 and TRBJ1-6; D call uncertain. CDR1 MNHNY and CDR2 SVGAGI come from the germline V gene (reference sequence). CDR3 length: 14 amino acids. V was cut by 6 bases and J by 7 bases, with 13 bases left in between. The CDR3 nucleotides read TGTGCCAGCAGCGAACAGCGCGTCAATTCACCCCTCCACTTT. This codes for CASSEQRVNSPLHF.

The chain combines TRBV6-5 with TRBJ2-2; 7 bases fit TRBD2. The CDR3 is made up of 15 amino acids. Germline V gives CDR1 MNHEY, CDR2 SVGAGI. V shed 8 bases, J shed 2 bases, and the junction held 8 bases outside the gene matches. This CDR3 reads CASSPRGDNTGELFF. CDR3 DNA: TGTGCCAGCTCGCCCCGGGGGGACAACACCGGGGAGCTGTTTTTT.

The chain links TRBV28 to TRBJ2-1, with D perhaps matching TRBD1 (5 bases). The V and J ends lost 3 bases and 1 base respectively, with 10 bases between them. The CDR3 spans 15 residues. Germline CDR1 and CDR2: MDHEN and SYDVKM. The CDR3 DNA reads TGTGCCAGCAGTTTTGCAGGGATATCCTACAATGAGCAGTTCTTC. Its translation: CASSFAGISYNEQFF.

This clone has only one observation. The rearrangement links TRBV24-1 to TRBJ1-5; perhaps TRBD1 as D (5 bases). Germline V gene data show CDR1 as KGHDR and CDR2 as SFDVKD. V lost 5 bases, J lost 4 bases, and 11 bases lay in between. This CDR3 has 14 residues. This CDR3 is CATSGNRFNQPQHF. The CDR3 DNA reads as TGTGCCACCAGTGGAAACAGGTTTAATCAGCCCCAGCATTTT.

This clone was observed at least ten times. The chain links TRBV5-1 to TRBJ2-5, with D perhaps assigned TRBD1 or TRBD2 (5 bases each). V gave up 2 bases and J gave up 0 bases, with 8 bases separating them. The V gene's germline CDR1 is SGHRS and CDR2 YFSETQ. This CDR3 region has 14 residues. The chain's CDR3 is CASSLGDDQETQYF. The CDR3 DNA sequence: TGCGCCAGCAGCTTAGGGGACGACCAAGAGACCCAGTACTTC. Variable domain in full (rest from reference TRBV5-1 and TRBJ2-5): KAGVTQTPRYLIKTRGQQVTLSCSPISGHRSVSWYQQTPGQGLQFLFEYFSETQRNKGNFPGRFSGRQFSNSRSEMNVSTLELGDSALYLCASSLGDDQETQYFGPGTRLLVL.

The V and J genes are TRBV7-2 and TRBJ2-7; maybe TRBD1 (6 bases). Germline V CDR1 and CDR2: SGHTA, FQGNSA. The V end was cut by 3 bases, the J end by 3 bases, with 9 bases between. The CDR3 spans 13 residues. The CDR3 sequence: CASSFGRGYEQYF. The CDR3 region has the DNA TGTGCCAGCAGCTTTGGCAGGGGCTACGAGCAGTACTTC.

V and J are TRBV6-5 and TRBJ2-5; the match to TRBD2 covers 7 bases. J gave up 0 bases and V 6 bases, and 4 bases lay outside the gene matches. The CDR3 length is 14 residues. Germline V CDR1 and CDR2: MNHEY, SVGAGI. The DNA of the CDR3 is TGTGCCAGCAGACACCTAGCGGACCAAGAGACCCAGTACTTC. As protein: CASRHLADQETQYF.

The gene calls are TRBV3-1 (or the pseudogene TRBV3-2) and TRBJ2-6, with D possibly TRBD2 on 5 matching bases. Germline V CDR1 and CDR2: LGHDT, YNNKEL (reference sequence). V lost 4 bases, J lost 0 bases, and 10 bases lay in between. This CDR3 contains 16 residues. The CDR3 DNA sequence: TGTGCCAGCAGCCCCTGGGCGGGCTCTGGGGCCAACGTCCTGACTTTC. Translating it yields CASSPWAGSGANVLTF.

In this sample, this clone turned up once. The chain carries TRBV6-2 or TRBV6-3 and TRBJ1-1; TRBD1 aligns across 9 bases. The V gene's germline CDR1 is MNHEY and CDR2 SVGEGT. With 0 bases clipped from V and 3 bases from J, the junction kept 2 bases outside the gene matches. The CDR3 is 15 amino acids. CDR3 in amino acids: CASSYSDRGDTEAFF. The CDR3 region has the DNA TGTGCCAGCAGTTACTCGGACAGGGGCGACACTGAAGCTTTCTTT.

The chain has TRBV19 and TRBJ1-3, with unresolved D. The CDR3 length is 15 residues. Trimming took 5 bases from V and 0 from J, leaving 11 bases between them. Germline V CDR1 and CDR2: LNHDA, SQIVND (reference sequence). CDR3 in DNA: TGTGCCAGTAGTGAGTCCGCGAGCTCTGGAAACACCATATATTTT. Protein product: CASSESASSGNTIYF.

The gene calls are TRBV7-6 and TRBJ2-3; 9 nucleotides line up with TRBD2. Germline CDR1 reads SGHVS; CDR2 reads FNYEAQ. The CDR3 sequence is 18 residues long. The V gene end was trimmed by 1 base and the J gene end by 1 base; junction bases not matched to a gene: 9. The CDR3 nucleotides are TGTGCCAGCAGCTTAGTGGTTAGCGGGAGAGGCGGCACAGATACGCAGTATTTT. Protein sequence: CASSLVVSGRGGTDTQYF. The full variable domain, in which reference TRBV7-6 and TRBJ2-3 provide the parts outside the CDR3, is GAGVSQSPRYKVTKRGQDVALRCDPISGHVSLYWYRQALGQGPEFLTYFNYEAQQDKSGLPNDRFSAERPEGSISTLTIQRTEQRDSAMYRCASSLVVSGRGGTDTQYFGPGTRLTVL.

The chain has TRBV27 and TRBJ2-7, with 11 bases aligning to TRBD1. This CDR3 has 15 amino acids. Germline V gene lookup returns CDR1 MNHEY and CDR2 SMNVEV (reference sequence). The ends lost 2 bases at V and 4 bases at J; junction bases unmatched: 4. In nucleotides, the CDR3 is TGTGCCAGCAGTTTACTCGGGGACAGGGGGTACGAGCAGTACTTC. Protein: CASSLLGDRGYEQYF.

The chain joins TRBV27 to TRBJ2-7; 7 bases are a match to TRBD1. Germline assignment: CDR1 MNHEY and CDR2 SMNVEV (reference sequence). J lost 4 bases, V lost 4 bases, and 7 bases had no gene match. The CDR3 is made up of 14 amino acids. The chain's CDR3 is CASSYEARGYEQYF. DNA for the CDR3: TGTGCCAGCAGTTACGAGGCCAGGGGGTACGAGCAGTACTTC.